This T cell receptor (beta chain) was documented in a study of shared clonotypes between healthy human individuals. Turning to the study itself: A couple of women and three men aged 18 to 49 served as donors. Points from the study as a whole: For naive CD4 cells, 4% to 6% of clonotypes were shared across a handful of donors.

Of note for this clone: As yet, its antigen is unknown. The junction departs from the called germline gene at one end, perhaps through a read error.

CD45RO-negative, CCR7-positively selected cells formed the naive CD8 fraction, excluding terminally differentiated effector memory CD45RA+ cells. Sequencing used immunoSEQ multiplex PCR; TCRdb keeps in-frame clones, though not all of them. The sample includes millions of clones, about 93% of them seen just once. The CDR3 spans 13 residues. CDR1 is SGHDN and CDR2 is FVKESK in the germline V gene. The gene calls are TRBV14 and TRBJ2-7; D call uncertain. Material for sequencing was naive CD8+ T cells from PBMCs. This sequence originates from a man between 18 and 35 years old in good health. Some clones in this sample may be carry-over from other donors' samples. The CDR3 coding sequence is TGTGCCAGCAGCCAAGAGAAGGCTAGAATGCGGCACTTC. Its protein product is CASSQEKARMRHF.